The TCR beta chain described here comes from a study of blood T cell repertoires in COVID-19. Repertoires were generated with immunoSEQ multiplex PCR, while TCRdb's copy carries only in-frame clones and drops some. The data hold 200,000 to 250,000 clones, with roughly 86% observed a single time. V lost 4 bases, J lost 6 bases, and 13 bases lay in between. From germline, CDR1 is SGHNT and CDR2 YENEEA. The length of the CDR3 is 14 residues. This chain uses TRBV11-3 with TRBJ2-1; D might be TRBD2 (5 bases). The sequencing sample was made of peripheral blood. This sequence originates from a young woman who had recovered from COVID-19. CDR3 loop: CASSSGVRGNEQFF. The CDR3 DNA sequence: TGTGCCAGCAGCTCCGGGGTACGGGGCAATGAGCAGTTCTTC. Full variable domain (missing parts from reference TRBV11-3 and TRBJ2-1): EAGVVQSPRYKIIEKKQPVAFWCNPISGHNTLYWYLQNLGQGPELLIRYENEEAVDDSQLPKDRFSAERLKGVDSTLKIQPAELGDSAVYLCASSSGVRGNEQFFGPGTRLTVL.